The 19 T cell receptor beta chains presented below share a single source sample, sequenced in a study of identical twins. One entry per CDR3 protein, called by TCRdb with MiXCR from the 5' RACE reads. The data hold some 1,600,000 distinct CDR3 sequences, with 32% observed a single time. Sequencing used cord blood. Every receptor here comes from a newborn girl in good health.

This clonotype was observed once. CDR3 DNA: TGCGCCAGCAGCCAAGACCCGGCGGGGGGCCCCTACGAGCAGTACTTC. It translates to CASSQDPAGGPYEQYF. The chain links TRBV4-1 to TRBJ2-7, with TRBD2 matching over 8 bases. The CDR3 is 16 amino acids. Germline CDR1 MGHRA, CDR2 YSYEKL. J was trimmed by 2 bases and V by 0 bases; bases with no gene match: 6.

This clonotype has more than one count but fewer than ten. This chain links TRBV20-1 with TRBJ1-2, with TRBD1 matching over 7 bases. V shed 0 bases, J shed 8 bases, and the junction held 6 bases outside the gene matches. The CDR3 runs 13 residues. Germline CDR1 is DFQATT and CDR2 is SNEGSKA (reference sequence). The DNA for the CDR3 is TGCAGTGCTAGAGAAGACAGGGTGAAGGGCTACACCTTC. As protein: CSAREDRVKGYTF.

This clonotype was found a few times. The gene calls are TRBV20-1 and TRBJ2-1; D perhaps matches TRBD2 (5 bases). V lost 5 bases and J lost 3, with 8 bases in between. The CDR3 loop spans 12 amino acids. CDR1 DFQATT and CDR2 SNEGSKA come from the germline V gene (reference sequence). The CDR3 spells CSAYRDYNEQFF. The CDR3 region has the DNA TGCAGTGCTTACCGGGACTACAATGAGCAGTTCTTC.

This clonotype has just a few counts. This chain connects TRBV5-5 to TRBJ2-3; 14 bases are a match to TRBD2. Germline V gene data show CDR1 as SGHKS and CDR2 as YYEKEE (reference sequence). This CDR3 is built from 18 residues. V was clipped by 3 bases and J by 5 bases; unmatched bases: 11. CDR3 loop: CASSYLPTSGREEDTQYF. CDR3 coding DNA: TGTGCCAGCAGCTACCTACCGACTAGCGGGAGGGAAGAAGATACGCAGTATTTT. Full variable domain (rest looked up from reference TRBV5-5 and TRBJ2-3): DAGVTQSPTHLIKTRGQQVTLRCSPISGHKSVSWYQQVLGQGPQFIFQYYEKEERGRGNFPDRFSARQFPNYSSELNVNALLLGDSALYLCASSYLPTSGREEDTQYFGPGTRLTVL.

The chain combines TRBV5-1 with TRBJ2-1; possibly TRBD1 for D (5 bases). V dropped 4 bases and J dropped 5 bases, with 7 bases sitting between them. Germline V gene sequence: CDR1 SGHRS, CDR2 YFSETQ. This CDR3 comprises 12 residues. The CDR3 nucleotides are TGCGCCAGCAGCGGACATCACAATGAGCAGTTCTTC. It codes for CASSGHHNEQFF.

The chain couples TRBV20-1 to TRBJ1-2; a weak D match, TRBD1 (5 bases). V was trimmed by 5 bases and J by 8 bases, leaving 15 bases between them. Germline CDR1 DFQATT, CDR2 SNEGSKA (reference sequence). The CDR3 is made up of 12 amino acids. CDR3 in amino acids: CSADRQGRGYTF. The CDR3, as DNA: TGCAGTGCTGACCGGCAGGGACGAGGCTACACCTTC.

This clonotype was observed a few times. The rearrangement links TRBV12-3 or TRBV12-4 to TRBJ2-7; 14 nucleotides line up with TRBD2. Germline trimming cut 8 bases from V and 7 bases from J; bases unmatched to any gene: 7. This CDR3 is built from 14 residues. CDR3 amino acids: CASGTSGRGNEQYF. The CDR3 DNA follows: TGTGCCAGCGGGACTAGCGGGAGAGGGAATGAGCAGTACTTC.

The CDR3 region is CASSYVAAGLQETQYF. The DNA of the CDR3 is TGTGCCAGCAGTTACGTTGCCGCGGGTCTCCAAGAGACCCAGTACTTC. The chain links TRBV6-7 to TRBJ2-5; D is perhaps TRBD2 (5 bases). TRBV6-7 is an ORF, with its function uncertain. The length of the CDR3 is 16 residues. V lost 2 bases and J lost 1, with 14 bases in between.

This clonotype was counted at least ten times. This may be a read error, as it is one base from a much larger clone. CDR3 in amino acids: CASSYYNEQYF. In nucleotides, the CDR3 is TGTGCCAGCAGTTACTACAATGAGCAGTACTTC. The rearrangement uses TRBV6-2 or TRBV6-3 and TRBJ2-7; D remains ambiguous. Trimming took off 1 base at V and 7 bases at J, with 5 bases between the two ends. This CDR3 spans 11 amino acids. Looked up from germline, CDR1 is MNHEY and CDR2 is SVGEGT.

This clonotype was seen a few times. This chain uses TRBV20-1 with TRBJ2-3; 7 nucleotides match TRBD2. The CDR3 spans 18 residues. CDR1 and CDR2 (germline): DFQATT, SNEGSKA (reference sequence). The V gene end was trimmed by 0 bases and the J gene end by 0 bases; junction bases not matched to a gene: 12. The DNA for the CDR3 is TGCAGTGCTAGAGATCAGCGGGGCCTCTTAACTAGCACAGATACGCAGTATTTT. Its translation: CSARDQRGLLTSTDTQYF.

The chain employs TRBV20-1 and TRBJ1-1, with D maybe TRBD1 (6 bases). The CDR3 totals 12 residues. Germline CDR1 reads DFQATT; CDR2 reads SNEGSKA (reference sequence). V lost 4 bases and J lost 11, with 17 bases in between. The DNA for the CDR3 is TGCAGTGCTACCCGGGACACCCAGGAGGCTTTCTTT. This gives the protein CSATRDTQEAFF.

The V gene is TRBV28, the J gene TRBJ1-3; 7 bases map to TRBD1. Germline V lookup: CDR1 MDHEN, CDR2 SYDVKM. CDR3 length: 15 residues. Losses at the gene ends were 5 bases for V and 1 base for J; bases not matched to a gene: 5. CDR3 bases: TGTGCCAGCAGTAAGGGACAGTCTTCTGGAAACACCATATATTTT. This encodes CASSKGQSSGNTIYF.

Here the CDR3 reads CSAREPTGLQETQFF. DNA of the CDR3: TGCAGTGCTAGAGAACCAACAGGGCTCCAAGAGACCCAGTTCTTC. The V and J genes are TRBV20-1 and TRBJ2-1, with D perhaps matching TRBD1 (6 bases). The CDR3 loop spans 15 amino acids. Per the germline V gene, CDR1 is DFQATT and CDR2 is SNEGSKA (reference sequence). Trimming took off 0 bases at V and 13 bases at J, with 22 bases between the two ends.

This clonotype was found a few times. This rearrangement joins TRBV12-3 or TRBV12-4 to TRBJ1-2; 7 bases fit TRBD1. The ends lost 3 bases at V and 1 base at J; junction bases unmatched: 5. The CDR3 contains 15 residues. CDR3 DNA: TGTGCCAGCAGTTTGAACAGGGGTTTTAACTATGGCTACACCTTC. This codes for CASSLNRGFNYGYTF.

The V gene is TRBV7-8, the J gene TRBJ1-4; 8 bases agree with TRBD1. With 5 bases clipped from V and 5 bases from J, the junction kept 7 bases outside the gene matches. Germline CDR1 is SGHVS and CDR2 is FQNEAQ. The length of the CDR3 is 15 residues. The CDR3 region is CASSPMGQVNEKLFF. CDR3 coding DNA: TGTGCCAGCAGCCCAATGGGACAGGTGAATGAAAAACTGTTTTTT.

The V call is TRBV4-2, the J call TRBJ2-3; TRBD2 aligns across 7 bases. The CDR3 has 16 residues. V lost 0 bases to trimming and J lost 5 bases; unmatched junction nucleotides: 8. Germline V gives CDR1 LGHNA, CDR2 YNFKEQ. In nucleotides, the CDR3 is TGTGCCAGCAGCCAAGATAGTTGGGCGGGGGTAGATACGCAGTATTTT. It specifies CASSQDSWAGVDTQYF.

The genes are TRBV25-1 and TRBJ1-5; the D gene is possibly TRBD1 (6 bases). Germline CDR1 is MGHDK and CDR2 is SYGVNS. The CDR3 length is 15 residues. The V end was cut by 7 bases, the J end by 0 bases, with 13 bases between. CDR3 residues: CASIAGQFSNQPQHF. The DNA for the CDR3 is TGTGCCAGCATTGCCGGACAGTTTAGCAATCAGCCCCAGCATTTT.

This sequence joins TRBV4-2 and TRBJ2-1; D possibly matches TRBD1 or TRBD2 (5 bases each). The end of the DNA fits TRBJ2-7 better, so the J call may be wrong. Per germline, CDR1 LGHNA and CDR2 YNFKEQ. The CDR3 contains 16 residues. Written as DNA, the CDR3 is TGTGCCAGCAGCCAAGATAGGGACGGTCCCTACAATGAGCAGTACTTC. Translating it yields CASSQDRDGPYNEQYF.

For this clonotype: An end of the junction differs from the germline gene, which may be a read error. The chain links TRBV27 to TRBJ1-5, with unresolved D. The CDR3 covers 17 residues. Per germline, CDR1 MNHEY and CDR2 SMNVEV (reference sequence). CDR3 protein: CTSSPHPGTPVHQPQHF. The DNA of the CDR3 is TGTACCAGCAGTCCACACCCGGGAACCCCCGTCCATCAGCCCCAGCATTTT.